This T cell receptor (beta chain) came from a study of OX40 agonist ivuxolimab in advanced cancers. Whole-study context: Patients were dosed with the agonistic anti-OX40 (CD134) antibody ivuxolimab.

TCRdb keeps only in-frame clones here, not all; method: immunoSEQ multiplex PCR. The sample lists about 69,000 clones; about 90% were seen once. Individuals having autoimmune disease history or systemic immunosuppression were not enrolled. In regard to this clone: As yet, its antigen is unknown.

Findings and caveats of the study: Both CD4+ and CD8+ T cell populations in blood had undergone clonal expansion by week 6 at 0.1 to 3.0 mg/kg.

V was cut by 1 base and J by 3 bases, with 6 bases left in between. CDR1 is SGHDN and CDR2 is FVKESK in the germline V gene. This CDR3 is 13 amino acids long. This TCR came from an adult with an advanced solid tumor such as melanoma, head and neck, liver or kidney cancer. The source material was CD4+ or CD8+ T cells sorted from blood, sampled in a trial of the OX40 agonist ivuxolimab. The gene calls are TRBV14 and TRBJ2-5, with D perhaps TRBD1 (5 bases). The CDR3 loop reads CASSQVREETQYF. DNA for the CDR3: TGTGCCAGCAGCCAAGTCAGGGAAGAGACCCAGTACTTC.